This TCR beta chain was profiled in a study of T cell changes during pregnancy in multiple sclerosis. TCRdb keeps only in-frame clones here, not all; method: immunoSEQ multiplex PCR. The sample has around 85,000 clones, 91% seen once. CDR1 is SGDLS, CDR2 YYNGEE, per germline. There are 17 residues in the CDR3. Trimming at V came to 0 bases and at J to 2 bases, leaving 8 bases not matched to a gene. The sequencing used PBMCs, collected in the first trimester of pregnancy. This sequence was found in a female donor in good health, serving as a control in a pregnancy study. Some clones in this sample may be carry-over from other donors' samples. The chain carries TRBV9 and TRBJ1-5; 7 positions agree with TRBD1. The CDR3 loop reads CASSVVRQGIGNQPQHF. CDR3 nucleotides: TGTGCCAGCAGCGTAGTAAGACAGGGCATAGGCAATCAGCCCCAGCATTTT.